This T cell receptor (beta chain) was sequenced for a study of cytomegalovirus exposure and HLA in healthy donors. This CDR3 spans 15 amino acids. V lost 1 base and J lost 7, with 16 bases in between. Germline assignment: CDR1 LNHNV and CDR2 YYDKDF (reference sequence). With 60 Vbeta and 13 Jbeta primers, the PCR was carried out. Repertoires were generated with immunoSEQ multiplex PCR, while TCRdb's copy carries only in-frame clones and drops some. The table has around 180,000 clones, roughly 71% seen once. The source of this sequence is a girl aged 5 to 17 in good health and CMV-seronegative. The sample taken for sequencing was PBMCs. The chain has TRBV15 and TRBJ1-1, with D possibly being TRBD1 (5 bases). The CDR3 region has the DNA TGTGCCACCAGCAGAGTATCGGGGCAGGGAGGTGAAGCTTTCTTT. Its protein product is CATSRVSGQGGEAFF.